The TCR beta chain under discussion was sequenced for a study of T cell responses to AZD1222 COVID-19 vaccine. V was pared by 7 bases and J by 4 bases, with 8 bases between. CDR3 length: 12 amino acids. Looked up from germline, CDR1 is MDHEN and CDR2 is SYDVKM. TCRdb's table, derived via immunoSEQ multiplex PCR, lists solely in-frame clones and lacks some. The table has 150,000 or so clones, 92% seen once; the top ten hold about 1.5%. This TCR was recovered from an adult who received the AZD1222 COVID-19 vaccine. The source was peripheral blood, collected 28 days after the second AZD1222 dose. The V and J genes are TRBV28 and TRBJ1-3, with D uncertain. The CDR3 DNA reads as TGTGCCAGCACCCCGGACGGAAACACCATATATTTT. This sequence encodes CASTPDGNTIYF.